Detailed here is one T cell receptor (beta chain). This record belongs to a study of neoadjuvant anti-PD-1 for oral cavity cancer. Overall study: Around day 43, patients without progression received a fourth nivolumab dose before surgery.

Germline V CDR1 and CDR2: SGHRS, YFSETQ. The CDR3 is 12 residues long. V was shortened by 0 bases and J by 13 bases, with 14 bases between the two germline ends. Only in-frame clones appear in the TCRdb table, and some are missing; sequencing was by immunoSEQ multiplex PCR. The sample contains roughly 67,000 clones, around 80% of which appear only once. This receptor was taken from a person aged 40-85 years with oral cavity squamous cell carcinoma. The chain carries TRBV5-1 and TRBJ2-7; maybe TRBD1 (6 bases). The sequenced sample was PBMCs, obtained before nivolumab (anti-PD-1) treatment. The CDR3, as DNA: TGCGCCAGCAGCTTGGCCGAGGGGGTACGTTACTTC. It specifies CASSLAEGVRYF. Looking up the rest from reference TRBV5-1 and TRBJ2-7 gives the full variable domain: KAGVTQTPRYLIKTRGQQVTLSCSPISGHRSVSWYQQTPGQGLQFLFEYFSETQRNKGNFPGRFSGRQFSNSRSEMNVSTLELGDSALYLCASSLAEGVRYFGPGTRLTVT.